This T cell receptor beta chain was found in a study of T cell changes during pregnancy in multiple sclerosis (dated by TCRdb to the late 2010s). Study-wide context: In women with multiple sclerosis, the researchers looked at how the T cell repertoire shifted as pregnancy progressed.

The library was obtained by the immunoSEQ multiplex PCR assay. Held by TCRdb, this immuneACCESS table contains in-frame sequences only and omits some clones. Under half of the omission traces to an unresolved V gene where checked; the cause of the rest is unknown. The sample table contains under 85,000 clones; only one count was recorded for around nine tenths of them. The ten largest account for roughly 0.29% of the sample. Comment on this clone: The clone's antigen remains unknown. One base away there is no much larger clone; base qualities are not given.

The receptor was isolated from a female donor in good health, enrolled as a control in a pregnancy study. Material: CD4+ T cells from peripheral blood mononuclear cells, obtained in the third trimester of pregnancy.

This receptor has the CDR3 CASSSGQEDTEAFF. In nucleotides, the sequence is TGTGCCAGCTCATCCGGACAAGAGGACACTGAAGCTTTCTTT. The chain employs TRBV18 and TRBJ1-1, with TRBD1 perhaps the D gene, on 5 matching bases. V drops 5 bases and J drops 3 bases, leaving 13 bases in between. Spanning cysteine to phenylalanine, the CDR3 consists of 14 amino acids. CDR3 DNA only is kept here, 42 bases in frame from base 1. According to the germline V gene, CDR1 reads KGHSH and CDR2 reads LQKENI.